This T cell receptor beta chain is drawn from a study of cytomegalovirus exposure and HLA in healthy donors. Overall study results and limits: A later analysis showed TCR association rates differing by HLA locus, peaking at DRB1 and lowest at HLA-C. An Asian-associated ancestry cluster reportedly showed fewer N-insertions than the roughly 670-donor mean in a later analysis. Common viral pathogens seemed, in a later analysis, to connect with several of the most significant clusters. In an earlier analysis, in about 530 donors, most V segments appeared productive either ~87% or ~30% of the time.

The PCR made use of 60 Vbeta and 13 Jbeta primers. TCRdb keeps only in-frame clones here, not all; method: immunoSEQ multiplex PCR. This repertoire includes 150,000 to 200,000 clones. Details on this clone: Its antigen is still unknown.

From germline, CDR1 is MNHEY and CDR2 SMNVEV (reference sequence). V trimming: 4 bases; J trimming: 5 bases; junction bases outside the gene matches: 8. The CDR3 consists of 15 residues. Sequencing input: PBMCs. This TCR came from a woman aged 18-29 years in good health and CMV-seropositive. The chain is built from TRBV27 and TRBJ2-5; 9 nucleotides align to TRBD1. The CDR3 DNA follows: TGTGCCAGCAGTTCGCTAGGACAGGGGAGGGAGACCCAGTACTTC. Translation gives CASSSLGQGRETQYF.